This entry features one T cell receptor beta chain sequence. No antigen is known for it. The ends were cut back, 4 bases at V and 2 bases at J, with 10 bases in the middle. This CDR3 has 14 amino acids. Germline-derived CDR1 and CDR2 are SGHTS and YDEGEE. These data belong to a study of cytomegalovirus exposure and HLA in healthy donors. Study-level points and caveats: Further analysis was carried out later, and it showed several of the most significant clusters appearing linked to common viral pathogens.

Use of 60 Vbeta and 13 Jbeta primers characterized the PCR. In the original workflow: Later analysis identified roughly 82 million unique TCR beta chains, 9 million to 13 million shared. Produced via immunoSEQ multiplex PCR; TCRdb's table is partial and in-frame only. The DNA gave D and trimming, while V, J and clone size come from that table. The table has under 200,000 clones, roughly four fifths seen once; the top ten hold roughly a tenth. This TCR was sampled from a man aged 45 to 65 in good health and CMV-seropositive. The chain combines TRBV5-8 with TRBJ1-5; the D is unclear. The sample was PBMCs. CDR3 coding DNA: TGTGCCAGCAGCCAAGAACGGGGCAATCAGCCCCAGCATTTT. Residues: CASSQERGNQPQHF.